This entry lists 7 T cell receptor beta chains sequenced from one sample in a study of shared clonotypes between healthy human individuals. Profiled with immunoSEQ multiplex PCR; TCRdb holds only in-frame clones, not every one. In the table there are approximately 2.5 million clones, 80% to 95% of which are singletons. The source material was naive CD4+ T cells from PBMCs. Subset meaning: CD45RA+ positively selected. These receptors were taken from a man aged 18 to 29 in good health. Some clones in this sample may be carry-over from other donors' samples.

This rearrangement joins TRBV5-1 to TRBJ2-1; D is uncertain. Trimming cost V 7 bases and J 0 bases, with 14 bases left between them. This CDR3 is 15 amino acids long. The germline V gene has CDR1 SGHRS and CDR2 YFSETQ. The DNA of the CDR3 is TGCGCCAGCCGGTCTGTAGGCGGCTCCTACAATGAGCAGTTCTTC. Amino acids: CASRSVGGSYNEQFF.

This clone was picked up one time. The V and J genes are TRBV4-1 and TRBJ2-1; no clear D gene. This CDR3 is built from 14 residues. V was clipped by 0 bases and J by 10 bases, with 13 bases between them. Germline assignment: CDR1 MGHRA and CDR2 YSYEKL. CDR3 DNA: TGCGCCAGCAGCCAAGATGCCCTATACATGGAGCAGTTCTTC. Translated, it gives CASSQDALYMEQFF.

The chain has TRBV19 and TRBJ2-1; TRBD2 matches at 8 bases. Germline V gene lookup returns CDR1 LNHDA and CDR2 SQIVND (reference sequence). The CDR3 sequence is 19 residues long. After removal of 3 bases from V and 4 bases from J, the junction contained 17 bases not matched to a gene. CDR3 region: CASSIVGGSGTGKYNEQFF. The CDR3, as DNA: TGTGCCAGTAGTATCGTCGGGGGTAGCGGGACCGGAAAATACAATGAGCAGTTCTTC.

The V gene is TRBV5-4, the J gene TRBJ2-2, with 8 nucleotides matching TRBD1. The germline V gene encodes CDR1 SGHNT and CDR2 YYREEE (reference sequence). After removal of 5 bases from V and 6 bases from J, the junction contained 15 bases not matched to a gene. The CDR3 totals 17 residues. CDR3 sequence: CASRVLYGQGPAGELFF. The CDR3 coding sequence is TGTGCCAGCAGAGTTTTGTACGGACAGGGTCCAGCCGGGGAGCTGTTTTTT.

The chain links TRBV5-6 to TRBJ2-7, with a possible D match to TRBD1 (5 bases). The CDR3 loop spans 15 amino acids. V lost 0 bases and J 6 bases, leaving 16 bases between the germline ends. Germline V CDR1 and CDR2: SGHDT, YYEEEE. The DNA of the CDR3 is TGTGCCAGCAGCTTGGGACAGTCAGGGCCTATCGAGCAGTACTTC. This encodes CASSLGQSGPIEQYF.

This clone came up once. One end of the junction does not line up with germline, which may come from a read error. The V and J genes are TRBV13 and TRBJ2-1; TRBD1 is a possible D gene (7 bases). The CDR3 loop spans 17 amino acids. Germline V gene sequence: CDR1 PRHDT, CDR2 FYEKMQ (reference sequence). CDR3 nucleotide sequence: TGTGCCAGCAGCCTAGGCGGAGGGGGCGCGACCTACAATGAGCAGTTCTTC. It is translated as CASSLGGGGATYNEQFF.

Details on this clone: Other DNA variants within this sample encode the same CDR3. The chain joins TRBV2 to TRBJ2-7; D gene uncertain. The CDR3 covers 11 residues. Trimming left V 6 bases short and J 3 bases short, with 6 bases between. Per the germline V gene, CDR1 is SNHLY and CDR2 is FYNNEI. The DNA of the CDR3 is TGTGCCAGCAGCGATTACTACGAGCAGTACTTC. This translates into CASSDYYEQYF.